The T cell receptor (beta chain) described here comes from a study of blood T cell repertoires in COVID-19. TCRdb's copy holds only in-frame clones and misses some; the assay was immunoSEQ multiplex PCR. Among about 280,000 clones, roughly 86% were seen once, and the ten largest hold less than 2%. With 0 bases removed from V and 3 bases from J, the gap between germline ends came to 9 bases. CDR1 is LGHNA, CDR2 YNFKEQ, per germline. The CDR3 is made up of 15 amino acids. Sample: PBMCs or T cells enriched from blood (not recorded which). This sequence joins TRBV4-2 and TRBJ1-5; possibly TRBD1 for D (6 bases). This clonotype was sampled from a woman in her fifties or sixties who had recovered from COVID-19. The CDR3 DNA reads TGTGCCAGCAGCCAAGAGGGGGGGGCCAATCAGCCCCAGCATTTT. Residues: CASSQEGGANQPQHF.